In its sample, the clone carrying this TCR beta chain ranks as medium-sized. Its specificity is unknown. The data are from a study of cytomegalovirus exposure and HLA in healthy donors. Points from the study as a whole: Within a later analysis, the majority of CMV-associated TCR beta chains appeared HLA-restricted.

CDR3 length: 13 amino acids. V gave up 5 bases and J gave up 5 bases; unmatched junction bases: 4. The germline gives CDR1 ENHRY, CDR2 SYGVKD. Amplification used 60 Vbeta primers and 13 Jbeta primers. Some clones are missing from TCRdb's copy, which holds only in-frame ones; the method was immunoSEQ multiplex PCR. The sample includes tens of thousands of clones, around 68% of them seen just once. The donors, nominally healthy at sampling, likely had unrecorded immune exposures. This chain uses TRBV10-3 with TRBJ2-7; 9 positions match TRBD1. The sequenced material came from PBMCs. This clonotype was obtained from a woman aged 30 to 39 in good health and CMV-seronegative. The CDR3 spells CAISRGQGDEQYF. CDR3 nucleotides: TGTGCCATCAGTAGGGGACAGGGTGACGAGCAGTACTTC.